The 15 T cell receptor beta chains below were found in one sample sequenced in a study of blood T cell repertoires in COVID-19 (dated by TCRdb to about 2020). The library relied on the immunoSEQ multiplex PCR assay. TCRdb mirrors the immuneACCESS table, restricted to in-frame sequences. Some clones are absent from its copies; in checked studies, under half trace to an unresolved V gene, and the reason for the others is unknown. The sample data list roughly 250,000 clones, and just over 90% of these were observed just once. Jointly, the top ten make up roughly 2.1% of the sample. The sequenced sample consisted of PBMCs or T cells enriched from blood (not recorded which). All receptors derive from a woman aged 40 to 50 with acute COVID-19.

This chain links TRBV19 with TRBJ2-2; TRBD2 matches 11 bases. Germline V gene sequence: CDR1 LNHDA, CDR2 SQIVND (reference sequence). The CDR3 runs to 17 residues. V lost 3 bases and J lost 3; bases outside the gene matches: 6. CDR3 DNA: TGTGCCAGTAGTATTATCCGGACTAGCGGGTACACCGGGGAGCTGTTTTTT. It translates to CASSIIRTSGYTGELFF.

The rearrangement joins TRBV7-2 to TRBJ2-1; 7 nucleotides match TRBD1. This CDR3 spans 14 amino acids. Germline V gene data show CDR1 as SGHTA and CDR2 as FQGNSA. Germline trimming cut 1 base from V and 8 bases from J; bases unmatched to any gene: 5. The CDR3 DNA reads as TGTGCCAGCAGCTTAGAACAGGGGTGGTATGAGCAGTTCTTC. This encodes CASSLEQGWYEQFF.

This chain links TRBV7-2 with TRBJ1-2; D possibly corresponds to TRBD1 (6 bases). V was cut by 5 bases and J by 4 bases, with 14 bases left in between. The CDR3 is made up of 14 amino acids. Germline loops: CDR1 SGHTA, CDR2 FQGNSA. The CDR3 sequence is CASSPGHGGYGYTF. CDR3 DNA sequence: TGTGCCAGCAGCCCGGGACATGGGGGCTATGGCTACACCTTC.

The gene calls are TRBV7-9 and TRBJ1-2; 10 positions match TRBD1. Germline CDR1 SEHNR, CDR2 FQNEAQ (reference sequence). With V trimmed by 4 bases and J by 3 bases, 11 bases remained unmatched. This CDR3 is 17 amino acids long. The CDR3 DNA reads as TGTGCCAGCAGCTCCCGGGACAGGGGAAGTAGAGACTATGGCTACACCTTC. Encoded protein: CASSSRDRGSRDYGYTF.

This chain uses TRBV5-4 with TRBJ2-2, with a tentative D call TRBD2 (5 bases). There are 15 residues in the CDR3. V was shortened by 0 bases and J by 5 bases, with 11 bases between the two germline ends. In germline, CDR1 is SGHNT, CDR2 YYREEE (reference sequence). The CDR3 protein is CASSLGGEGTGELFF. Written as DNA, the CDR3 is TGTGCCAGCAGCTTGGGGGGAGAAGGGACCGGGGAGCTGTTTTTT.

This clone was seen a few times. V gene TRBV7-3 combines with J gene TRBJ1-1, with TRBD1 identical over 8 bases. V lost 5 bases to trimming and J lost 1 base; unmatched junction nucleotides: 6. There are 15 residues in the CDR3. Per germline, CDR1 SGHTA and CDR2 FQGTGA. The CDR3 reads CASSLDDRGNTEAFF. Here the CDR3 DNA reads TGTGCCAGCAGCCTGGACGACAGGGGGAACACTGAAGCTTTCTTT.

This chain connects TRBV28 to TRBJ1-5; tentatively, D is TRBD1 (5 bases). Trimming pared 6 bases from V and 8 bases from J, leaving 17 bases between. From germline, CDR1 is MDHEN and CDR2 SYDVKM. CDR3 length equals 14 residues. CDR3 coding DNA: TGTGCCAGCAGACCTGACAGAGAACGCAAGCCCCAGCATTTT. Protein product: CASRPDRERKPQHF.

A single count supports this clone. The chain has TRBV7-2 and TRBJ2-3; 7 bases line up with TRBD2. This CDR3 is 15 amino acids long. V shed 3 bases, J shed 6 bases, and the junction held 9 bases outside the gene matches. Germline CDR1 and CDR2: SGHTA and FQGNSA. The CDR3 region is CASSFFGSGGDTQYF. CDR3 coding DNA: TGTGCCAGCAGCTTCTTCGGTTCCGGGGGGGATACGCAGTATTTT.

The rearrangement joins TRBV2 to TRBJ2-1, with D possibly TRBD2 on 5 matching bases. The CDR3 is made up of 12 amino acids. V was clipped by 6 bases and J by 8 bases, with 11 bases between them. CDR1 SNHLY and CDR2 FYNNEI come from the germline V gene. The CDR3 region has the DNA TGTGCCAGCAGCGGAGACGGGGATGAGCAGTTCTTC. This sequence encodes CASSGDGDEQFF.

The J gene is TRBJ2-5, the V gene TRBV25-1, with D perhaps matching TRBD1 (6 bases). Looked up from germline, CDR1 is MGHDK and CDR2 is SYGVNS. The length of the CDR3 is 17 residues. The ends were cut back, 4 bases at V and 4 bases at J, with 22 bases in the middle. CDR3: CASSVPRARGTGETQYF. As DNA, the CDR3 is TGTGCCAGCAGTGTCCCACGGGCCAGGGGAACGGGAGAGACCCAGTACTTC.

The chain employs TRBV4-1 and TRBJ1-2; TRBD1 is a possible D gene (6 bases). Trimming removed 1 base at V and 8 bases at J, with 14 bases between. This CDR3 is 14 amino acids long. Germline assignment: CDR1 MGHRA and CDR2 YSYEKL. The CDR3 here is CASSQGRGGGGYTF. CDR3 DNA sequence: TGCGCCAGCAGCCAAGGCAGGGGCGGAGGCGGCTACACCTTC.

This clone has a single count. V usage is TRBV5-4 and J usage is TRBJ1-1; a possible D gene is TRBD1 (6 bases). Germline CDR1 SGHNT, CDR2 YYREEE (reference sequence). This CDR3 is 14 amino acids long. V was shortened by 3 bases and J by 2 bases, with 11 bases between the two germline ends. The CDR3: CASSYQGRNTEAFF. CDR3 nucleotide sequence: TGTGCCAGCAGCTACCAGGGGAGAAACACTGAAGCTTTCTTT. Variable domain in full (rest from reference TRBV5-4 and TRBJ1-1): ETGVTQSPTHLIKTRGQQVTLRCSSQSGHNTVSWYQQALGQGPQFIFQYYREEENGRGNFPPRFSGLQFPNYSSELNVNALELDDSALYLCASSYQGRNTEAFFGQGTRLTVV.

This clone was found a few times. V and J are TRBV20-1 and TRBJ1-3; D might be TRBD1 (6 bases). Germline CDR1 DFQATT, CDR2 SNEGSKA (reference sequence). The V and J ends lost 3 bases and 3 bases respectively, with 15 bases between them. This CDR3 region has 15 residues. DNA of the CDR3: TGCAGTGCTAGTAGAGAGGGGGTCGGTGGAAACACCATATATTTT. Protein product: CSASREGVGGNTIYF.

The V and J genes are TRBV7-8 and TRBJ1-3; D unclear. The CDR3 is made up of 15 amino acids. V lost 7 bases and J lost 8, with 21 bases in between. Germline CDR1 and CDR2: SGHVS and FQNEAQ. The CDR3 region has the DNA TGTGCCAGCACCTCTTATCGGGAAGGGAGTCACACCATATATTTT. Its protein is CASTSYREGSHTIYF. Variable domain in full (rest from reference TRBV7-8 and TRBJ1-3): GAGVSQSPRYKVAKRGQDVALRCDPISGHVSLFWYQQALGQGPEFLTYFQNEAQLDKSGLPSDRFFAERPEGSVSTLKIQRTQQEDSAVYLCASTSYREGSHTIYFGEGSWLTVV.

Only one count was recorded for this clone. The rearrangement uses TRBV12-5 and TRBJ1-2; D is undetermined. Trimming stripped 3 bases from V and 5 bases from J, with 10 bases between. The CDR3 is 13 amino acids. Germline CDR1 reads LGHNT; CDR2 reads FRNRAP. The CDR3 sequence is CASGFGRTYGYTF. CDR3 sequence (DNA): TGTGCTAGTGGTTTCGGTAGGACTTATGGCTACACCTTC.